This T cell receptor beta chain was captured by sequencing in a study of siplizumab effects on memory and regulatory T cells. Overall study results and limits: The majority of clones, roughly 80-95% of proliferating CD4+ or CD8+ clones, lacked an assignable naive or memory phenotype. Some alloreactive sequences were traceable to unstimulated CD4+ memory cells, and siplizumab significantly reduced them. The apparent diversity of naive T cells exceeded that of memory cells, and naive T cells seemed to make a major contribution to the alloresponse. Tracing alloreactive clones into unstimulated subsets worked for only a minor fraction of them.

The germline V gene has CDR1 MNHEY and CDR2 SVGAGI. The CDR3 contains 16 residues. Trimming pared 0 bases from V and 1 base from J, leaving 10 bases between. With regard to this clone: No antigen is known for it.

The protocol was immunoSEQ multiplex PCR, while the TCRdb copy is restricted to in-frame clones and leaves out a portion. The top ten hold around 16% of the sample, which has 70,000 to 90,000 clones, about 90% seen once. Sequenced input: CD4+ T cells sorted from blood. This chain joins TRBV6-5 and TRBJ1-3; weak D call: TRBD1 (5 bases). The source of this sequence is a human donor in good health. The CDR3 bases are TGTGCCAGCAGTTACTCGAGGACATGGTCTGGAAACACCATATATTTT. Its protein is CASSYSRTWSGNTIYF.